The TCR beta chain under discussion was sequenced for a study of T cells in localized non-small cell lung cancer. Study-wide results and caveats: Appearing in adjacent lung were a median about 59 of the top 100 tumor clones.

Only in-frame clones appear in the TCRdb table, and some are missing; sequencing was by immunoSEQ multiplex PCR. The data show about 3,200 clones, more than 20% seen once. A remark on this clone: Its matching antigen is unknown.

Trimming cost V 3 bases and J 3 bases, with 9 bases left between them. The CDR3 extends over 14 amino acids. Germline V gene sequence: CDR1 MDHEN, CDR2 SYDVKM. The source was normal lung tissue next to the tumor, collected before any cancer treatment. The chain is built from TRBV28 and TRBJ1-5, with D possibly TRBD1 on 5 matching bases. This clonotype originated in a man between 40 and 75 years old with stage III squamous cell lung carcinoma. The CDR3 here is CASSLGHDNQPQHF. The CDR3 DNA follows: TGTGCCAGCAGTTTGGGGCATGACAATCAGCCCCAGCATTTT.